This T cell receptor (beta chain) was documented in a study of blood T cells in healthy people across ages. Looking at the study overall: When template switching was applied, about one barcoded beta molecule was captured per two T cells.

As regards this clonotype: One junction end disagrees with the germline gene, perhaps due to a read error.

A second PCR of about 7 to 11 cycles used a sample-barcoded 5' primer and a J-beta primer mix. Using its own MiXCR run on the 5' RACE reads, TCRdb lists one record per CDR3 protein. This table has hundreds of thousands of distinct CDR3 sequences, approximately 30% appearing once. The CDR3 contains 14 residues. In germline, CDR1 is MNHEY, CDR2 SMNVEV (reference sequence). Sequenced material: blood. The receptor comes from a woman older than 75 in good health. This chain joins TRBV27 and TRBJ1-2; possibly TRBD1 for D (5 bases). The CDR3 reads CAISRQIETYGYTF. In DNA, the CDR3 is TGTGCCATCAGTCGACAGATCGAGACCTATGGCTACACCTTC.